This entry lists 13 T cell receptor beta chains sequenced from one sample in a study of shared clonotypes between healthy human individuals. Sequencing was performed with immunoSEQ multiplex PCR; in TCRdb, only in-frame clones are kept and a portion is missing. The repertoire holds about 2.4 million clones, roughly 93% seen once, with about 0.34% in the top ten. The sample consisted of naive CD4+ T cells from PBMCs. As for subset: CD45RA+ positively selected. These receptors were obtained from a man aged 18-30 years in good health. Some clones in this sample may be carry-over from other donors' samples.

The chain has TRBV6-1 and TRBJ2-1; D might be TRBD1 (5 bases). Germline loops: CDR1 MNHNS, CDR2 SASEGT. The CDR3 is 15 residues long. Trimming left V 5 bases short and J 4 bases short, with 15 bases between. CDR3 DNA sequence: TGTGCCAGCAGTCCGCCAGGGATCTCTTACAATGAGCAGTTCTTC. This encodes CASSPPGISYNEQFF.

In regard to this clone: In the same sample, other DNA sequences code for this CDR3. The J gene is TRBJ1-2, the V gene TRBV7-2; D unclear. The germline V gene has CDR1 SGHTA and CDR2 FQGNSA. V lost 5 bases to trimming and J lost 4 bases, with 8 bases between them. This CDR3 spans 12 amino acids. CDR3 in amino acids: CASSADGYGYTF. DNA for the CDR3: TGTGCCAGCAGCGCGGACGGCTATGGCTACACCTTC.

This rearrangement joins TRBV5-1 to TRBJ2-7; TRBD2 matches 8 bases. The CDR3 loop spans 16 amino acids. V was clipped by 0 bases and J by 0 bases; unmatched bases: 5. Per germline, CDR1 SGHRS and CDR2 YFSETQ. CDR3 nucleotides: TGCGCCAGCAGCTTGGCCTTAACTAGCGGCTCCTACGAGCAGTACTTC. This gives the protein CASSLALTSGSYEQYF. The full variable domain, with the rest looked up from reference TRBV5-1 and TRBJ2-7, is KAGVTQTPRYLIKTRGQQVTLSCSPISGHRSVSWYQQTPGQGLQFLFEYFSETQRNKGNFPGRFSGRQFSNSRSEMNVSTLELGDSALYLCASSLALTSGSYEQYFGPGTRLTVT.

The J gene is TRBJ1-6, the V gene TRBV4-1; no reliable D call. CDR3 length: 19 residues. CDR1 MGHRA and CDR2 YSYEKL come from the germline V gene. Trimming pared 2 bases from V and 0 bases from J, leaving 17 bases between. The CDR3 bases are TGCGCCAGCAGCCAACCTCAGGTCAGCTGGAGCTCCTATAATTCACCCCTCCACTTT. It yields the protein CASSQPQVSWSSYNSPLHF.

V gene TRBV4-2 combines with J gene TRBJ2-7, with 7 bases matching TRBD2. The germline V gene has CDR1 LGHNA and CDR2 YNFKEQ. This CDR3 has 16 amino acids. Losses at the gene ends were 3 bases for V and 2 bases for J; bases not matched to a gene: 10. The CDR3 loop reads CASSQSESGTAYEQYF. As DNA, the CDR3 is TGTGCCAGCAGCCAGTCTGAGAGCGGGACTGCCTACGAGCAGTACTTC.

The chain is built from TRBV28 and TRBJ1-2; TRBD1 matches 9 bases. J lost 7 bases, V lost 8 bases, and 5 bases had no gene match. Germline V gene data show CDR1 as MDHEN and CDR2 as SYDVKM. CDR3 length: 12 amino acids. The CDR3 sequence: CASGDRAGGYTF. DNA for the CDR3: TGTGCCAGCGGGGACAGGGCGGGTGGCTACACCTTC.

V and J are TRBV6-6 and TRBJ1-2; 7 bases agree with TRBD1. The J segment lost 0 bases and the V segment lost 5 bases, leaving 6 bases of the junction unmatched. The CDR3 extends over 15 amino acids. The germline CDR1 and CDR2 sequences are MNHNY and SVGAGI (reference sequence). The CDR3 nucleotides read TGTGCCAGCAGTCAGCCAGGGGGGCCTAACTATGGCTACACCTTC. It is translated as CASSQPGGPNYGYTF.

The rearrangement joins TRBV4-1 to TRBJ2-3; the D gene is possibly TRBD2 (6 bases). There are 16 residues in the CDR3. Per the germline V gene, CDR1 is MGHRA and CDR2 is YSYEKL. The ends were cut back, 4 bases at V and 6 bases at J, with 20 bases in the middle. As DNA, the CDR3 is TGCGCCAGCAGCCGAGGATTAGCGGTAGAGGCGGATACGCAGTATTTT. Its translation is CASSRGLAVEADTQYF.

The DNA for the CDR3 is TGTGCCAGCAGCCCTGGACTAATCTACAATGAGCAGTTCTTC. Its translation: CASSPGLIYNEQFF. The chain uses TRBV7-2 and TRBJ2-1; maybe TRBD2 (6 bases). Trimming left V 5 bases short and J 3 bases short, with 11 bases between. The CDR3 contains 14 residues. Germline values: CDR1 SGHTA, CDR2 FQGNSA.

This clone was found a few times. V usage is TRBV15 and J usage is TRBJ1-5; TRBD1 matches at 10 bases. The V and J ends lost 3 bases and 4 bases, in that order; junction bases with no gene match: 6. This CDR3 has 16 residues. CDR1 and CDR2 (germline): LNHNV, YYDKDF (reference sequence). The CDR3 nucleotides read TGTGCCACCAGCAGGGACAGGGGGACGGGGAATCAGCCCCAGCATTTT. It codes for CATSRDRGTGNQPQHF.

The chain carries TRBV7-9 and TRBJ2-1; the D gene is possibly TRBD2 (6 bases). This CDR3 has 15 amino acids. The germline V gene encodes CDR1 SEHNR and CDR2 FQNEAQ (reference sequence). The germline V and J ends were trimmed by 1 base and 9 bases, with 16 bases remaining between them. DNA for the CDR3: TGTGCCAGCAGCTTAGGAGGTGGGAGGCTAGGTGAGCAGTTCTTC. Its translation is CASSLGGGRLGEQFF.

In the case of this clone: The sample has other DNA sequences that encode this CDR3 too. This chain uses TRBV10-3 with TRBJ2-5; 9 nucleotides align to TRBD1. Germline CDR1 and CDR2: ENHRY and SYGVKD. Germline trimming cut 4 bases from V and 4 bases from J; bases unmatched to any gene: 1. This CDR3 contains 13 residues. The CDR3 coding sequence is TGTGCCATCAGTGTGGACAGGGGAGAGACCCAGTACTTC. Translating gives CAISVDRGETQYF.

The rearrangement links TRBV5-6 to TRBJ1-3; weak D call: TRBD1 (5 bases). The ends were cut back, 4 bases at V and 2 bases at J, with 10 bases in the middle. The CDR3 has 14 residues. Per the germline V gene, CDR1 is SGHDT and CDR2 is YYEEEE. The CDR3 DNA reads as TGTGCCAGCAGCCGGTGGGGACCTGGAAACACCATATATTTT. This encodes CASSRWGPGNTIYF. Based on the CDR3 plus reference TRBV5-6 and TRBJ1-3, the full variable domain is DAGVTQSPTHLIKTRGQQVTLRCSPKSGHDTVSWYQQALGQGPQFIFQYYEEEERQRGNFPDRFSGHQFPNYSSELNVNALLLGDSALYLCASSRWGPGNTIYFGEGSWLTVV.